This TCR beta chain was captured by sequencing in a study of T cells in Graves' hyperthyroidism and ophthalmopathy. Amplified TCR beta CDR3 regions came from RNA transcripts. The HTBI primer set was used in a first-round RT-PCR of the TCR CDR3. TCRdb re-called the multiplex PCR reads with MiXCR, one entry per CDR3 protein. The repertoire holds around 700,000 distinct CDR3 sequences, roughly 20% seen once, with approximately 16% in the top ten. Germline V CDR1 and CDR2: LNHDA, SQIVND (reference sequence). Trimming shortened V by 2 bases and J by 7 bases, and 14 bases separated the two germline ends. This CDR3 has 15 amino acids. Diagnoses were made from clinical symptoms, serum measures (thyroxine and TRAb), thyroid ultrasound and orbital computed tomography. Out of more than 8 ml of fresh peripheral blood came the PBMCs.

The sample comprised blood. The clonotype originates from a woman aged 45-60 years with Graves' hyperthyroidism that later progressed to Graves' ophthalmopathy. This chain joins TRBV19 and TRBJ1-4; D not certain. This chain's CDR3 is CASSIMDRRPEKLFF. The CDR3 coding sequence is TGTGCCAGTAGTATAATGGACCGGAGGCCTGAAAAACTGTTTTTT.